This T cell receptor (beta chain) was recorded in a study of T cells in Graves' hyperthyroidism and ophthalmopathy. Study-level findings and limits: Most thyroid-expanded clonotypes above 0.001 were also found in blood. The model predicted ophthalmopathy a median around six months before onset.

TCR beta CDR3 regions were amplified from RNA. Carried out on the TCR CDR3, a first-round RT-PCR used the HTBI primer set. One entry per CDR3 protein results from TCRdb running MiXCR on the multiplex PCR reads. The sample gives about 410,000 distinct CDR3 sequences, around 15% of which show up once; around 20% is in the top ten. CDR3 length: 13 amino acids. V gave up 4 bases and J gave up 0 bases, with 6 bases separating them. Germline assignment: CDR1 ENHRY and CDR2 SYGVKD. This clonotype was picked up many times. Antigen unknown. The origin of this receptor is a woman aged 25 to 39 with Graves' ophthalmopathy. The V call is TRBV10-3, the J call TRBJ1-2; perhaps TRBD1 as D (6 bases). The specimen sequenced was blood. The CDR3 is CAISGTANYGYTF. CDR3 sequence (DNA): TGTGCCATCAGTGGGACAGCTAACTATGGCTACACCTTC.